One sample yielded the 17 T cell receptor beta chains listed below, sequenced in a study of blood T cells in healthy people across ages. The use of a sample-barcoded 5' primer and a J-beta primer mix characterized a second PCR of about 7 to 12 cycles. TCRdb reprocessed the 5' RACE reads via MiXCR and lists one record per CDR3 protein. The sample lists 1.2 million to 1.5 million distinct CDR3 sequences; about 43% were seen once. Sequenced sample: blood. The receptor set was obtained from a woman younger than 35 in good health.

The chain is built from TRBV6-2 or TRBV6-3 and TRBJ1-5; unclear D gene. The V gene's germline CDR1 is MNHEY and CDR2 SVGEGT. This CDR3 comprises 13 residues. V gave up 3 bases and J gave up 5 bases, with 8 bases separating them. CDR3 bases: TGTGCCAGCAGTTATTACACCGATCAGCCCCAGCATTTT. Protein: CASSYYTDQPQHF.

Points on this clonotype: Its ends do not fully match the called genes, so a read error is possible. V usage is TRBV5-4 and J usage is TRBJ2-1, with TRBD2 identical over 8 bases. Per germline, CDR1 SGHNT and CDR2 YYREEE (reference sequence). This CDR3 is 17 amino acids long. For the CDR3, the DNA is TGTGCCAGCACCTTGAACGCGGGAGGTGCACTTTACAATGAGCAGTTCTTC. The encoded protein is CASTLNAGGALYNEQFF. Together with reference TRBV5-4 and TRBJ2-1, the CDR3 gives the full variable domain: ETGVTQSPTHLIKTRGQQVTLRCSSQSGHNTVSWYQQALGQGPQFIFQYYREEENGRGNFPPRFSGLQFPNYSSELNVNALELDDSALYLCASTLNAGGALYNEQFFGPGTRLTVL.

This clonotype showed up just a few times. The chain joins TRBV4-1 to TRBJ2-7; D perhaps matches TRBD1 (6 bases). Germline V gives CDR1 MGHRA, CDR2 YSYEKL. V lost 1 base, J lost 2 bases, and 9 bases lay in between. This CDR3 is built from 14 residues. CDR3 protein: CASSQGQEPYEQYF. The CDR3 DNA follows: TGCGCCAGCAGCCAAGGACAGGAACCCTACGAGCAGTACTTC.

This clonotype was seen ten or more times. The rearrangement links TRBV3-1 to TRBJ2-1; D ambiguous. This CDR3 contains 15 residues. Trimming left V 5 bases short and J 0 bases short, with 11 bases between. Germline V gene lookup returns CDR1 LGHDT and CDR2 YNNKEL (reference sequence). The CDR3 reads CASSLGTTSYNEQFF. CDR3 nucleotides: TGTGCCAGCAGCTTAGGTACTACCTCCTACAATGAGCAGTTCTTC.

This clonotype was found once. A much larger clone is a single base away; this may be a read error. The chain recombines TRBV12-3 or TRBV12-4 with TRBJ2-3, with D possibly TRBD2 on 6 matching bases. Trimming shortened V by 5 bases and J by 3 bases, and 12 bases separated the two germline ends. The CDR3 sequence is 14 residues long. In nucleotides, the CDR3 is TGTGCCAGCAGTGGCATTGGGGGGACAGATACGCAGTATTTT. Residues: CASSGIGGTDTQYF.

This clonotype was recorded many times. The V call is TRBV29-1, the J call TRBJ2-5; a weak D match, TRBD2 (5 bases). The CDR3 loop spans 11 amino acids. V was shortened by 8 bases and J by 5 bases, with 12 bases between the two germline ends. Germline V gene sequence: CDR1 SQVTM, CDR2 ANQGSEA. The CDR3 bases are TGCAGCCTCCGGGATCTGGAGACCCAGTACTTC. Residues: CSLRDLETQYF. The complete variable domain, with remaining parts taken from reference TRBV29-1 and TRBJ2-5, reads SAVISQKPSRDICQRGTSLTIQCQVDSQVTMMFWYRQQPGQSLTLIATANQGSEATYESGFVIDKFPISRPNLTFSTLTVSNMSPEDSSIYLCSLRDLETQYFGPGTRLLVL.

The CDR3 protein is CASSWGRQVGGNTEAFF. As DNA, the CDR3 is TGTGCCAGCAGCTGGGGGCGGCAGGTCGGAGGGAACACTGAAGCTTTCTTT. This chain uses TRBV5-8 with TRBJ1-1; a weak D match, TRBD1 (6 bases). CDR1 SGHTS and CDR2 YDEGEE come from the germline V gene. The CDR3 length is 17 residues. V was cut by 3 bases and J by 1 base, with 19 bases left in between.

V usage is TRBV27 and J usage is TRBJ2-3, with D tentatively TRBD1 or TRBD2 (6 bases each). Germline V gene sequence: CDR1 MNHEY, CDR2 SMNVEV (reference sequence). V dropped 4 bases and J dropped 1 base, with 15 bases sitting between them. This CDR3 region has 16 residues. CDR3 region: CASSSLWGAGTDTQYF. DNA for the CDR3: TGTGCCAGCAGTTCTCTCTGGGGGGCTGGCACAGATACGCAGTATTTT.

This clonotype was counted a few times. The CDR3 coding sequence is TGTGCCAGCAACCTTGGCGGGAGTATAAGTAATGAGCAGTTCTTC. It encodes CASNLGGSISNEQFF. The chain recombines TRBV6-5 with TRBJ2-1; 7 nucleotides line up with TRBD2. CDR1 is MNHEY, CDR2 SVGAGI, per germline. The CDR3 extends over 15 amino acids. With V trimmed by 7 bases and J by 7 bases, 13 bases remained unmatched.

The sample holds a few counts of this clonotype. V usage is TRBV7-9 and J usage is TRBJ1-5, with D possibly being TRBD1 (5 bases). The CDR3 has 15 residues. Trimming took 4 bases from V and 1 from J, leaving 11 bases between them. CDR1 and CDR2 (germline): SEHNR, FQNEAQ (reference sequence). Written as DNA, the CDR3 is TGTGCCAGCAGCTCGGTGGGGGACAGCAATCAGCCCCAGCATTTT. Translation gives CASSSVGDSNQPQHF.

About this clonotype: The junction and the germline gene differ at one end; a read error may be behind it. The chain has TRBV27 and TRBJ2-1; TRBD2 might be the D (6 bases). CDR1 MNHEY and CDR2 SMNVEV come from the germline V gene (reference sequence). CDR3 length: 13 residues. CDR3 DNA sequence: TGTGCCAGCAGTCGACTAGTATCTAATGACCAGTTCTTC. Amino acids: CASSRLVSNDQFF.

The J gene is TRBJ1-5, the V gene TRBV28; 9 bases are a match to TRBD1. The CDR3 spans 17 residues. V lost 1 base to trimming and J lost 4 bases; unmatched junction nucleotides: 8. The V gene's germline CDR1 is MDHEN and CDR2 SYDVKM. CDR3 residues: CASSLFSFGQGNQPQHF. In DNA form, the CDR3 reads TGTGCCAGCAGTTTATTTTCGTTCGGACAGGGGAATCAGCCCCAGCATTTT. Full variable domain (outside the CDR3, taken from reference TRBV28 and TRBJ1-5): DVKVTQSSRYLVKRTGEKVFLECVQDMDHENMFWYRQDPGLGLRLIYFSYDVKMKEKGDIPEGYSVSREKKERFSLILESASTNQTSMYLCASSLFSFGQGNQPQHFGDGTRLSIL.

This clonotype was seen only a few times. This rearrangement joins TRBV9 to TRBJ2-7; TRBD2 matches 7 bases. This CDR3 contains 15 residues. Losses at the gene ends were 0 bases for V and 0 bases for J; bases not matched to a gene: 3. Germline V CDR1 and CDR2: SGDLS, YYNGEE. The CDR3 here is CASSVDGGSSYEQYF. The CDR3 DNA follows: TGTGCCAGCAGCGTAGATGGCGGGAGCTCCTACGAGCAGTACTTC.

This clonotype was recorded a few times. This sequence joins TRBV20-1 and TRBJ2-1, with 8 nucleotides matching TRBD1. Trimming removed 6 bases from V and 5 bases from J; junction bases left unmatched: 12. Looked up from germline, CDR1 is DFQATT and CDR2 is SNEGSKA (reference sequence). The CDR3 runs to 15 residues. The CDR3 DNA reads as TGCAGTGCCCGAGACAGGGGTGGTTGGAACAATGAGCAGTTCTTC. It codes for CSARDRGGWNNEQFF.

This clonotype was picked up a small number of times. This chain connects TRBV11-2 to TRBJ2-7, with 7 bases that match TRBD1. Trimming at V came to 5 bases and at J to 0 bases, leaving 10 bases not matched to a gene. The CDR3 covers 16 residues. In germline, CDR1 is SGHAT, CDR2 FQNNGV. CDR3 nucleotides: TGTGCCAGCAGCCCCTTAAGGGGGCACCTCTCCTACGAGCAGTACTTC. Encoded protein: CASSPLRGHLSYEQYF.

Only a few counts were recorded for this clonotype. This rearrangement joins TRBV4-2 to TRBJ1-2, with 9 bases fitting TRBD1. The ends lost 1 base at V and 3 bases at J; junction bases unmatched: 18. The CDR3 extends over 20 amino acids. The germline gives CDR1 LGHNA, CDR2 YNFKEQ. CDR3 sequence reads: CASSQGNRPGQGLTHYGYTF. The DNA for the CDR3 is TGTGCCAGCAGCCAAGGGAATAGACCGGGACAGGGACTCACCCACTATGGCTACACCTTC.

The chain is built from TRBV27 and TRBJ2-5; 8 bases line up with TRBD1. CDR3 length: 15 amino acids. V was pared by 3 bases and J by 4 bases, with 7 bases of the junction left unmatched. Germline CDR1 MNHEY, CDR2 SMNVEV (reference sequence). This CDR3 reads CASSFSGGLGETQYF. The CDR3 nucleotides read TGTGCCAGCAGTTTTTCAGGGGGCTTGGGAGAGACCCAGTACTTC.